Following are 29 T cell receptor beta chains from one sample sequenced in a study of TIL therapy for anti-PD-1-resistant metastatic lung cancer. The immunoSEQ assay was v3. Profiling relied on immunoSEQ multiplex PCR, and the TCRdb table lists in-frame clones only, not all of them. The sample has roughly 58,000 clones, approximately 75% seen once. Sample time point: pre-treatment sample, taken before nivolumab and TIL therapy. The input for sequencing was blood, taken at baseline. The source is a person between 25 and 79 years old with non-small cell lung cancer.

Remarks on this clone: The same CDR3 arises from other DNA sequences in this sample as well. The chain employs TRBV7-2 and TRBJ2-5, with D perhaps matching TRBD1 (6 bases). The CDR3 has 13 amino acids. Between the trimmed V and J ends, which lost 6 bases and 4 bases, there was a span of 12 bases. Per germline, CDR1 SGHTA and CDR2 FQGNSA. CDR3 region: CASSRYRAETQYF. The CDR3 DNA reads TGTGCCAGCAGTCGGTACAGGGCAGAGACCCAGTACTTC.

This clone occurred a few times. V is TRBV28 and J is TRBJ2-3; 9 nucleotides agree with TRBD2. J gave up 2 bases and V 4 bases, and 13 bases lay outside the gene matches. Germline V gene lookup returns CDR1 MDHEN and CDR2 SYDVKM. The CDR3 covers 18 residues. The CDR3 nucleotides read TGTGCCAGCAGTTCTCCCCTCTTGATAGCGGGGGACACAGATACGCAGTATTTT. Translation: CASSSPLLIAGDTDTQYF.

This rearrangement joins TRBV7-2 to TRBJ2-3, with D maybe TRBD2 (6 bases). This CDR3 region has 16 residues. Trimming removed 4 bases from V and 6 bases from J, with 20 bases in between. Germline V lookup: CDR1 SGHTA, CDR2 FQGNSA. The CDR3 loop reads CASSSQPGLTGDTQYF. The CDR3 nucleotides read TGTGCCAGCAGCTCACAGCCCGGACTAACGGGGGATACGCAGTATTTT. Combining the CDR3 with reference TRBV7-2 and TRBJ2-3 gives the whole variable domain GAGVSQSPSNKVTEKGKDVELRCDPISGHTALYWYRQSLGQGLEFLIYFQGNSAPDKSGLPSDRFSAERTGGSVSTLTIQRTQQEDSAVYLCASSSQPGLTGDTQYFGPGTRLTVL.

DNA for the CDR3: TGTGCCTATCGCAACAGGGAGAGAGGCTATGGCTACACCTTC. This encodes CAYRNRERGYGYTF. J is TRBJ1-2 and V is TRBV30, with a possible D match to TRBD1 (6 bases). This CDR3 contains 14 residues. With 7 bases removed from V and 4 bases from J, the gap between germline ends came to 19 bases. Per germline, CDR1 GTSNPN and CDR2 SVGIG (reference sequence).

About this clone: The junction shows a germline mismatch at one end, possibly a read error. The chain recombines TRBV30 with TRBJ2-1; D ambiguous. CDR1 and CDR2 from the germline V gene are GTSNPN and SVGIG (reference sequence). The CDR3 covers 11 residues. CDR3 DNA sequence: TGTGCCATGGAGTCCGAGACCCGTGGGATCTTC. Its translation is CAMESETRGIF.

The chain joins TRBV28 to TRBJ1-5; TRBD1 might be the D (6 bases). V lost 5 bases to trimming and J lost 2 bases, with 16 bases between them. The CDR3 extends over 16 amino acids. Germline-derived CDR1 and CDR2 are MDHEN and SYDVKM. CDR3 sequence (DNA): TGTGCCAGCAGTCTTGGCCACAGGGTCCGCAATCAGCCCCAGCATTTT. Residues: CASSLGHRVRNQPQHF.

This clone was counted a few times. The gene calls are TRBV28 and TRBJ2-5, with D unclear. The germline gives CDR1 MDHEN, CDR2 SYDVKM. The ends were cut back, 4 bases at V and 5 bases at J, with 17 bases in the middle. The CDR3 spans 15 residues. The CDR3 protein is CASSSRPVLGETQYF. Written as DNA, the CDR3 is TGTGCCAGCAGTTCCCGACCCGTGCTCGGGGAGACCCAGTACTTC.

The rearrangement joins TRBV30 to TRBJ1-1; D gene ambiguous. The V gene's germline CDR1 is GTSNPN and CDR2 SVGIG (reference sequence). Trimming pared 0 bases from V and 2 bases from J, leaving 7 bases between. The CDR3 consists of 13 residues. Here the CDR3 DNA reads TGTGCCTGGAGTGTAAAGTTTAACACTGAAGCTTTCTTT. It is translated as CAWSVKFNTEAFF.

The rearrangement uses TRBV2 and TRBJ1-5; D unclear. Trimming pared 6 bases from V and 4 bases from J, leaving 13 bases between. In germline, CDR1 is SNHLY, CDR2 FYNNEI. The CDR3 length is 14 residues. The CDR3 protein is CASSSQAGNQPQHF. The CDR3 coding sequence is TGTGCCAGCAGCAGCCAGGCTGGGAATCAGCCCCAGCATTTT.

In its sample, this clone was seen a few times. The chain recombines TRBV7-6 with TRBJ1-6, with 9 bases identical to TRBD1. Germline lookup yields CDR1 SGHVS and CDR2 FNYEAQ. Trimming at V came to 5 bases and at J to 7 bases, leaving 6 bases not matched to a gene. CDR3 length: 15 residues. The CDR3 region has the DNA TGTGCCAGCAGCGCTACAGGGGGCTTCAATTCACCCCTCCACTTT. Translated, it gives CASSATGGFNSPLHF.

V gene TRBV5-6 combines with J gene TRBJ1-4; D unclear. The V gene lost 0 bases and the J gene lost 8 bases, with 11 bases spanning the gap. The CDR3 covers 14 residues. From germline, CDR1 is SGHDT and CDR2 YYEEEE. CDR3 DNA sequence: TGTGCCAGCAGCTTGGGTCTTACCGGGGAAAAACTGTTTTTT. It encodes CASSLGLTGEKLFF.

The chain couples TRBV27 to TRBJ2-7; 10 nucleotides agree with TRBD2. With 1 base clipped from V and 4 bases from J, the junction kept 4 bases outside the gene matches. CDR3 size: 15 residues. Germline assignment: CDR1 MNHEY and CDR2 SMNVEV (reference sequence). CDR3 nucleotides: TGTGCCAGCAGTTTATTACTAGCGGGAAGATACGAGCAGTACTTC. Translation gives CASSLLLAGRYEQYF.

The chain carries TRBV6-4 and TRBJ1-6; 12 bases agree with TRBD1. The CDR3 extends over 18 amino acids. The V segment lost 0 bases and the J segment 4 bases; nucleotides outside the gene matches: 4. Germline CDR1 is MRHNA and CDR2 is SNTAGT. CDR3 sequence: CASSDSRDRGPYNSPLHF. CDR3 nucleotides: TGTGCCAGCAGTGACTCGAGGGACAGGGGGCCTTATAATTCACCCCTCCACTTT.

The chain recombines TRBV19 with TRBJ2-7; D is unresolved. CDR3 length equals 11 residues. CDR1 is LNHDA and CDR2 is SQIVND in the germline V gene (reference sequence). Trimming removed 7 bases at V and 6 bases at J, with 10 bases between. Here the CDR3 reads CASTYRSEQYF. The CDR3 DNA is TGTGCCAGTACGTATAGGTCCGAGCAGTACTTC.

The rearrangement joins TRBV6-2 or TRBV6-3 to TRBJ2-1; the D is unclear. The CDR3 is 13 amino acids. Germline CDR1 MNHEY, CDR2 SVGEGT. V was pared by 0 bases and J by 12 bases, with 12 bases between. The CDR3 spells CASSYSLRVGQFF. CDR3 bases: TGTGCCAGCAGTTACTCGCTTCGGGTTGGGCAGTTCTTC.

This chain joins TRBV5-1 and TRBJ1-2; no firm D call. V shed 4 bases and J shed 7 bases, with 20 bases lying between them. Germline values: CDR1 SGHRS, CDR2 YFSETQ. The CDR3 loop spans 15 amino acids. CDR3 DNA: TGCGCCAGCAGCCCGCAACCTCAAACGGCGGTTGGCTACACCTTC. It specifies CASSPQPQTAVGYTF.

The CDR3 DNA is TGTGCCAGCAGCCCCATCCGGGGCTCTAGCACAGATACGCAGTATTTT. Amino acids: CASSPIRGSSTDTQYF. The chain employs TRBV14 and TRBJ2-3; the D call may be TRBD1 or TRBD2 (5 bases each). Germline V lookup: CDR1 SGHDN, CDR2 FVKESK. The V gene lost 4 bases and the J gene lost 0 bases, with 14 bases spanning the gap. This CDR3 has 16 residues.

This chain uses TRBV7-3 with TRBJ2-7, with TRBD1 matching 7 bases. The junction had 7 bases not matched to a gene; V was cut back by 5 bases and J by 0 bases. The germline V gene encodes CDR1 SGHTA and CDR2 FQGTGA. CDR3 length equals 15 residues. The CDR3 nucleotides read TGTGCCAGCAGCCGGGACAGTGCAAGCTCCTACGAGCAGTACTTC. Translated, it gives CASSRDSASSYEQYF. Complete variable domain (other parts from reference TRBV7-3 and TRBJ2-7): GAGVSQTPSNKVTEKGKYVELRCDPISGHTALYWYRQSLGQGPEFLIYFQGTGAADDSGLPNDRFFAVRPEGSVSTLKIQRTERGDSAVYLCASSRDSASSYEQYFGPGTRLTVT.

The chain carries TRBV6-4 and TRBJ2-3; no firm D call. The germline V and J ends were trimmed by 2 bases and 11 bases, with 14 bases remaining between them. CDR1 MRHNA and CDR2 SNTAGT come from the germline V gene. The length of the CDR3 is 13 residues. The CDR3 region has the DNA TGTGCCAGCAGTGACGGTGCTGGGTCGTTGCAGTATTTT. This sequence encodes CASSDGAGSLQYF.

Only one count was recorded for this clone. The V and J genes are TRBV6-4 and TRBJ2-1, with TRBD2 matching 8 bases. Germline assignment: CDR1 MRHNA and CDR2 SNTAGT. The CDR3 has 16 amino acids. After removal of 0 bases from V and 5 bases from J, the junction contained 6 bases not matched to a gene. CDR3 in DNA: TGTGCCAGCAGTGACTCTGGCGGGAGGCGCGACAATGAGCAGTTCTTC. Translating it yields CASSDSGGRRDNEQFF.

The rearrangement joins TRBV7-6 to TRBJ2-1, with 9 positions matching TRBD2. The CDR3 has 15 amino acids. In germline, CDR1 is SGHVS, CDR2 FNYEAQ. The V segment lost 5 bases and the J segment 3 bases; nucleotides outside the gene matches: 5. The DNA of the CDR3 is TGTGCCAGCAGCCCTCTAGCGGGGTACTACAATGAGCAGTTCTTC. The encoded protein is CASSPLAGYYNEQFF.

The chain is built from TRBV19 and TRBJ2-7; TRBD1 might be the D (6 bases). The ends were cut back, 4 bases at V and 6 bases at J, with 16 bases in the middle. The germline V gene has CDR1 LNHDA and CDR2 SQIVND (reference sequence). The CDR3 covers 14 residues. The chain's CDR3 is CASSRPGAQSEQYF. The CDR3 region has the DNA TGTGCCAGTAGTAGGCCAGGGGCGCAGAGCGAGCAGTACTTC. The full variable domain, its missing parts supplied by reference TRBV19 and TRBJ2-7, is DGGITQSPKYLFRKEGQNVTLSCEQNLNHDAMYWYRQDPGQGLRLIYYSQIVNDFQKGDIAEGYSVSREKKESFPLTVTSAQKNPTAFYLCASSRPGAQSEQYFGPGTRLTVT.

The rearrangement joins TRBV5-4 to TRBJ1-2; D is uncertain. Trimming removed 0 bases at V and 2 bases at J, with 11 bases between. The CDR3 totals 15 residues. CDR1 is SGHNT and CDR2 is YYREEE in the germline V gene (reference sequence). CDR3 nucleotide sequence: TGTGCCAGCAGCTTGGCCTCGACTGAAAACTATGGCTACACCTTC. Protein: CASSLASTENYGYTF.

The chain joins TRBV6-5 to TRBJ1-1; 7 nucleotides line up with TRBD1. V was pared by 6 bases and J by 3 bases, with 10 bases of the junction left unmatched. The CDR3 extends over 15 amino acids. Germline V gives CDR1 MNHEY, CDR2 SVGAGI. The chain's CDR3 is CASSDLRGKDTEAFF. DNA for the CDR3: TGTGCCAGCAGCGACCTCAGGGGGAAGGACACTGAAGCTTTCTTT.

The gene calls are TRBV11-2 and TRBJ2-2; D unclear. The CDR3 has 18 amino acids. Germline V gene lookup returns CDR1 SGHAT and CDR2 FQNNGV. With 2 bases removed from V and 0 bases from J, the gap between germline ends came to 16 bases. The CDR3: CASSLKWPAYSNTGELFF. Here the CDR3 DNA reads TGTGCCAGCAGCTTAAAGTGGCCAGCTTATTCGAACACCGGGGAGCTGTTTTTT. The full variable domain, rest sourced from reference TRBV11-2 and TRBJ2-2, is EAGVAQSPRYKIIEKRQSVAFWCNPISGHATLYWYQQILGQGPKLLIQFQNNGVVDDSQLPKDRFSAERLKGVDSTLKIQPAKLEDSAVYLCASSLKWPAYSNTGELFFGEGSRLTVL.

The J gene is TRBJ1-2, the V gene TRBV6-5; 7 bases fit TRBD1. The germline V gene has CDR1 MNHEY and CDR2 SVGAGI. The CDR3 is made up of 14 amino acids. V was clipped by 5 bases and J by 5 bases; unmatched bases: 8. The CDR3 region has the DNA TGTGCCAGCAGTAAGAGACAGGGCAGATATGGCTACACCTTC. Its translation is CASSKRQGRYGYTF.

CDR3 in DNA: TGTGCCAGCAGCTTGGTCGGGGGGTTCAACTCTGGGGCCAACGTCCTGACTTTC. The encoded protein is CASSLVGGFNSGANVLTF. The chain is built from TRBV5-6 and TRBJ2-6; 7 bases match TRBD2. The V gene end was trimmed by 0 bases and the J gene end by 0 bases; junction bases not matched to a gene: 6. CDR1 and CDR2 (germline): SGHDT, YYEEEE. The CDR3 loop spans 18 amino acids.

The J gene is TRBJ1-4, the V gene TRBV18; D is unclear. CDR1 and CDR2 from the germline V gene are KGHSH and LQKENI. V was pared by 4 bases and J by 3 bases, with 12 bases between. The CDR3 runs 15 residues. The CDR3 spells CASSLTRWANEKLFF. In nucleotides, the CDR3 is TGTGCCAGCTCACTGACACGGTGGGCTAATGAAAAACTGTTTTTT.

J is TRBJ2-1 and V is TRBV30; tentatively, D is TRBD2 (5 bases). The CDR3 length is 14 residues. The V gene's germline CDR1 is GTSNPN and CDR2 SVGIG (reference sequence). V was pared by 4 bases and J by 0 bases, with 10 bases between. The CDR3 bases are TGTGCCTGGAATTTGGCGGGCTCCTACAATGAGCAGTTCTTC. This translates into CAWNLAGSYNEQFF. Variable domain in full (rest from reference TRBV30 and TRBJ2-1): SQTIHQWPATLVQPVGSPLSLECTVEGTSNPNLYWYRQAAGRGLQLLFYSVGIGQISSEVPQNLSASRPQDRQFILSSKKLLLSDSGFYLCAWNLAGSYNEQFFGPGTRLTVL.